The 9 T cell receptor beta chains below all came from one sample that was sequenced in a study of cytomegalovirus exposure and HLA in healthy donors (dated by TCRdb to 2017 to 2019). The library was built by means of the immunoSEQ multiplex PCR assay. A mixture of 60 forward primers for TCR Vbeta segments and 13 reverse primers for TCR Jbeta segments was used in the multiplex PCR. Entries here come from immuneACCESS through TCRdb and include only in-frame sequences with V and J called. Some clones fail to appear in such tables; in the studies checked, an unresolved V gene covers under half of the shortfall, and the cause of the remainder is unknown. The sample profile shows roughly 100,000 clones; 70% to 85% of them were found once. The ten largest clones take up approximately 5% of the sample. Sequenced sample: PBMCs. The receptors were gathered from a young man in good health and CMV-seropositive.

The chain has TRBV7-2 and TRBJ2-5; tentative D call: TRBD2 (6 bases). V gave up 4 bases and J gave up 9 bases, with 18 bases separating them. The CDR3 length is 14 residues. The germline gives CDR1 SGHTA, CDR2 FQGNSA. In DNA, the CDR3 is TGTGCCAGCAGCTGGGGGGACTCTCGCTCGGCCCAGTACTTC. It specifies CASSWGDSRSAQYF. Looking up the rest from reference TRBV7-2 and TRBJ2-5 gives the full variable domain: GAGVSQSPSNKVTEKGKDVELRCDPISGHTALYWYRQSLGQGLEFLIYFQGNSAPDKSGLPSDRFSAERTGGSVSTLTIQRTQQEDSAVYLCASSWGDSRSAQYFGPGTRLLVL.

Notes on this clone: One junction end does not reproduce the germline sequence, and a read error may be involved. The rearrangement uses TRBV7-9 and TRBJ1-1; D is uncertain. The germline CDR1 and CDR2 sequences are SEHNR and FQNEAQ (reference sequence). This CDR3 contains 14 residues. The CDR3 sequence is CSSSKASQGAEAFF. Written as DNA, the CDR3 is TGTTCCAGCAGCAAAGCAAGCCAAGGAGCTGAAGCTTTCTTT.

This clone was seen a handful of times. The CDR3 sequence is CASRPDRGWDNEQFF. The CDR3, as DNA: TGTGCCAGCAGACCCGACAGGGGTTGGGACAATGAGCAGTTCTTC. The V call is TRBV2, the J call TRBJ2-1; 8 nucleotides agree with TRBD1. The trim removed 6 bases at V and 5 bases at J, leaving 9 bases unmatched. CDR1 is SNHLY and CDR2 is FYNNEI in the germline V gene. The CDR3 is made up of 15 amino acids. Looking up the rest from reference TRBV2 and TRBJ2-1 gives the full variable domain: EPEVTQTPSHQVTQMGQEVILRCVPISNHLYFYWYRQILGQKVEFLVSFYNNEISEKSEIFDDQFSVERPDGSNFTLKIRSTKLEDSAMYFCASRPDRGWDNEQFFGPGTRLTVL.

This clone was seen only a few times. The rearrangement uses TRBV5-1 and TRBJ2-5; D is perhaps TRBD2 (5 bases). The CDR3 spans 13 residues. Trimming pared 4 bases from V and 3 bases from J, leaving 10 bases between. The germline V gene has CDR1 SGHRS and CDR2 YFSETQ. This chain's CDR3 is CASSPFSEETQYF. The CDR3 DNA follows: TGCGCCAGCAGCCCGTTTAGCGAAGAGACCCAGTACTTC.

The gene calls are TRBV6-1 and TRBJ1-2; 10 bases align to TRBD1. V lost 10 bases, J lost 7 bases, and 12 bases stayed unmatched. This CDR3 is 14 amino acids long. The germline gives CDR1 MNHNS, CDR2 SASEGT. CDR3 DNA sequence: TGTGCCATTACCAATCTGGACAGGGGGGGTGGCTACACCTTC. This translates into CAITNLDRGGGYTF.

The genes are TRBV19 and TRBJ2-6; 10 bases line up with TRBD1. This CDR3 is 17 amino acids long. Germline V gene data show CDR1 as LNHDA and CDR2 as SQIVND (reference sequence). V lost 5 bases, J lost 2 bases, and 6 bases stayed unmatched. The DNA of the CDR3 is TGTGCCAGTAGTCCGGGACAGGGGCTGGCTGGGGCCAACGTCCTGACTTTC. Translating gives CASSPGQGLAGANVLTF.

The chain links TRBV5-8 to TRBJ2-4; 8 bases agree with TRBD2. From germline, CDR1 is SGHTS and CDR2 YDEGEE. The CDR3 length is 18 residues. The ends lost 4 bases at V and 3 bases at J; junction bases unmatched: 15. The CDR3 DNA reads as TGTGCCAGCAGCCCCTACAGCGGGGGATTGAAGGGCAAAAACATTCAGTACTTC. Amino acid sequence: CASSPYSGGLKGKNIQYF.

This clone turned up a few times. The V and J genes are TRBV6-7 and TRBJ1-5, with D unclear. TRBV6-7 is placed among ORFs of uncertain function. The V end was cut by 6 bases, the J end by 5 bases, with 11 bases between. This CDR3 region has 13 residues. CDR3 residues: CASRILYDQPQHF. The CDR3 nucleotides are TGTGCCAGCAGAATACTTTACGATCAGCCCCAGCATTTT.

V and J are TRBV7-2 and TRBJ2-1; D is ambiguous. V shed 1 base and J shed 1 base, with 8 bases lying between them. CDR1 SGHTA and CDR2 FQGNSA come from the germline V gene. This CDR3 has 15 residues. The CDR3 here is CASSLESLSYNEQFF. In DNA form, the CDR3 reads TGTGCCAGCAGCTTAGAGAGCCTATCCTACAATGAGCAGTTCTTC.